This T cell receptor beta chain was sequenced for a study of T cell clonotyping in hematopoietic cell transplantation. Points from the study as a whole: Few recipient clonotypes overlapped donors; over 95% were de novo at given depth.

This CDR3 is 11 amino acids long. V shed 0 bases and J shed 10 bases, with 7 bases lying between them. Germline V gene sequence: CDR1 GTSNPN, CDR2 SVGIG (reference sequence). A remark on this clone: Its antigen is unidentified.

The repertoire was sequenced with immunoSEQ multiplex PCR; TCRdb's copy has only in-frame clones and lacks some. The sample yields about 14,000 clones, over 95% seen once. The clonotype was recovered from a female patient aged 50-59 years who had an allogeneic stem cell transplant from an unrelated donor, so T cells may come from the graft donor. Some clones in this sample may be carry-over from other donors' samples. This chain joins TRBV30 and TRBJ1-3, with D unresolved. This specimen consisted of peripheral blood mononuclear cells, obtained 30 days after allogeneic stem cell transplant. The CDR3 loop is CAWSVGTTIYF. DNA of the CDR3: TGTGCCTGGAGTGTTGGTACGACCATATATTTT. The whole variable domain, remainder taken from reference TRBV30 and TRBJ1-3, is SQTIHQWPATLVQPVGSPLSLECTVEGTSNPNLYWYRQAAGRGLQLLFYSVGIGQISSEVPQNLSASRPQDRQFILSSKKLLLSDSGFYLCAWSVGTTIYFGEGSWLTVV.